A single sample is the source of the 11 T cell receptor beta chains below, sequenced in a study of a mutant IDH1 vaccine in newly diagnosed glioma. Their cognate antigens are unknown. Stated time point: week 47, end of study. In every dose of vaccine, 300 ug of mutant IDH1 20-mer peptide was given alongside topical imiquimod. This table comes from immunoSEQ multiplex PCR, and its TCRdb copy is limited to in-frame clones, with some not included. Of 58,000 or so clones detected, over 80% appear once; the ten largest clones hold over 2.5%. Sequenced here: PBMCs, sampled from a glioma patient whose treatment included an IDH1 peptide vaccine. Every receptor here comes from a woman aged 45-59 years with glioma.

The chain recombines TRBV5-1 with TRBJ1-1, with D possibly matching TRBD1 (6 bases). Trimming cost V 4 bases and J 0 bases, with 10 bases left between them. CDR1 and CDR2 from the germline V gene are SGHRS and YFSETQ. This CDR3 comprises 14 residues. The CDR3 DNA follows: TGCGCCAGCAGCCCTGGGGGGCTGAACACTGAAGCTTTCTTT. Translation gives CASSPGGLNTEAFF.

The J gene is TRBJ2-5, the V gene TRBV5-6, with TRBD1 matching over 9 bases. This CDR3 spans 14 amino acids. V gave up 3 bases and J gave up 3 bases; unmatched junction bases: 3. CDR1 is SGHDT and CDR2 is YYEEEE in the germline V gene. The CDR3 protein is CASSSRDREETQYF. Written as DNA, the CDR3 is TGTGCCAGCAGCTCCCGGGACAGGGAAGAGACCCAGTACTTC. The full variable domain, completed using reference TRBV5-6 and TRBJ2-5, is DAGVTQSPTHLIKTRGQQVTLRCSPKSGHDTVSWYQQALGQGPQFIFQYYEEEERQRGNFPDRFSGHQFPNYSSELNVNALLLGDSALYLCASSSRDREETQYFGPGTRLLVL.

This clone was counted between two and nine times. The chain carries TRBV9 and TRBJ1-1; D gene uncertain. V shed 4 bases and J shed 6 bases, with 13 bases lying between them. This CDR3 is built from 13 residues. CDR1 is SGDLS and CDR2 is YYNGEE in the germline V gene. Here the CDR3 reads CASSPGWVSEAFF. The CDR3 coding sequence is TGTGCCAGCAGCCCGGGTTGGGTGTCTGAAGCTTTCTTT.

CDR3 in amino acids: CASSHSGRSGEKLFF. CDR3 nucleotides: TGTGCCAGCAGTCACTCAGGGAGGTCAGGTGAAAAACTGTTTTTT. The rearrangement uses TRBV27 and TRBJ1-4, with D possibly matching TRBD1 (5 bases). The CDR3 has 15 residues. Germline V lookup: CDR1 MNHEY, CDR2 SMNVEV (reference sequence). Trimming removed 5 bases from V and 7 bases from J, with 17 bases in between.

The chain uses TRBV7-2 and TRBJ1-1, with 10 positions matching TRBD1. This CDR3 spans 15 amino acids. Per germline, CDR1 SGHTA and CDR2 FQGNSA. J was trimmed by 4 bases and V by 3 bases; bases with no gene match: 5. CDR3 bases: TGTGCCAGCAGCTTTTGGACAGGGGGGGGCACTGAAGCTTTCTTT. Its protein product is CASSFWTGGGTEAFF. Drawing the rest from reference TRBV7-2 and TRBJ1-1, the complete variable domain is GAGVSQSPSNKVTEKGKDVELRCDPISGHTALYWYRQSLGQGLEFLIYFQGNSAPDKSGLPSDRFSAERTGGSVSTLTIQRTQQEDSAVYLCASSFWTGGGTEAFFGQGTRLTVV.

The rearrangement joins TRBV7-2 to TRBJ2-3, with TRBD1 identical over 7 bases. Germline CDR1 and CDR2: SGHTA and FQGNSA. Trimming cost V 1 base and J 7 bases; bases outside gene matches: 17. CDR3 length equals 18 residues. CDR3 nucleotides: TGTGCCAGCAGCTTAGATCTAGGGGGCGCGGGCAGTAGGAATACGCAGTATTTT. Amino acids: CASSLDLGGAGSRNTQYF.

The V and J genes are TRBV30 and TRBJ2-1; D not certain. CDR3 length equals 11 residues. V lost 1 base and J lost 10, with 8 bases in between. Looked up from germline, CDR1 is GTSNPN and CDR2 is SVGIG (reference sequence). Written as DNA, the CDR3 is TGTGCCTGGAGTGGGACCCGGGAGCAGTTCTTC. This encodes CAWSGTREQFF. Full variable domain (missing parts from reference TRBV30 and TRBJ2-1): SQTIHQWPATLVQPVGSPLSLECTVEGTSNPNLYWYRQAAGRGLQLLFYSVGIGQISSEVPQNLSASRPQDRQFILSSKKLLLSDSGFYLCAWSGTREQFFGPGTRLTVL.

The chain carries TRBV6-1 and TRBJ1-1; D unresolved. The CDR3 spans 14 residues. The V and J ends lost 2 bases and 0 bases respectively, with 7 bases between them. CDR1 and CDR2 (germline): MNHNS, SASEGT. The CDR3 here is CASSEYGVNTEAFF. DNA for the CDR3: TGTGCCAGCAGTGAATATGGAGTGAACACTGAAGCTTTCTTT.

The chain employs TRBV5-1 and TRBJ2-1; perhaps TRBD2 as D (6 bases). Deletions cut 4 bases from V and 9 bases from J, with 20 bases between. CDR3 size: 15 residues. Germline V gene lookup returns CDR1 SGHRS and CDR2 YFSETQ. The DNA for the CDR3 is TGCGCCAGCAGCCCGAGACTAGGTTCGGTGGGTGAGCAGTTCTTC. Its translation: CASSPRLGSVGEQFF.

The chain carries TRBV7-9 and TRBJ1-2; the D gene is possibly TRBD1 (5 bases). The CDR3 sequence is 15 residues long. The germline CDR1 and CDR2 sequences are SEHNR and FQNEAQ (reference sequence). V was pared by 1 base and J by 4 bases, with 13 bases between. The chain's CDR3 is CASSLEVGVGYGYTF. The CDR3, as DNA: TGTGCCAGCAGCTTAGAAGTGGGGGTAGGCTATGGCTACACCTTC.

The chain employs TRBV6-5 and TRBJ1-4; 7 bases map to TRBD1. Trimming at V came to 7 bases and at J to 3 bases, leaving 5 bases not matched to a gene. CDR1 and CDR2 from the germline V gene are MNHEY and SVGAGI. The CDR3 spans 14 residues. CDR3 residues: CASTGTAPNEKLFF. The CDR3 coding sequence is TGTGCCAGCACCGGGACAGCGCCTAATGAAAAACTGTTTTTT.